Detailed here is one T cell receptor (beta chain). The antigen remains unidentified. This sample was taken from a study of PD-1 blockade in classical Hodgkin lymphoma. Study-wide findings and caveats: The repertoire differences lack a defined cause, possibly disease activity or prior therapy.

Clones were read by immunoSEQ multiplex PCR, and TCRdb kept only the in-frame ones, dropping some. The sample includes approximately 51,000 clones, about two thirds seen only once; the top ten take about 15%. Every patient experienced relapse after autologous stem cell transplantation, and brentuximab vedotin exposure varied. Germline values: CDR1 MDHEN, CDR2 SYDVKM. With 5 bases removed from V and 3 bases from J, the gap between germline ends came to 20 bases. The CDR3 length is 16 residues. This clonotype was sampled from a human donor with classical Hodgkin lymphoma. The chain employs TRBV28 and TRBJ2-7; perhaps TRBD1 as D (5 bases). The material sequenced was peripheral blood mononuclear cells (PBMCs), taken before the second cycle of nivolumab. This CDR3 is CASSPNLGREFYEQYF. As DNA, the CDR3 is TGTGCCAGCAGTCCCAACCTAGGCAGGGAATTCTACGAGCAGTACTTC. Together with reference TRBV28 and TRBJ2-7, the CDR3 gives the full variable domain: DVKVTQSSRYLVKRTGEKVFLECVQDMDHENMFWYRQDPGLGLRLIYFSYDVKMKEKGDIPEGYSVSREKKERFSLILESASTNQTSMYLCASSPNLGREFYEQYFGPGTRLTVT.